A single sample gave rise to the 25 T cell receptor beta chains below, sequenced in a study of shared clonotypes between healthy human individuals. The table came from immunoSEQ multiplex PCR; TCRdb's copy has only in-frame clones and leaves some out. The sample shows fewer than 600,000 clones, about 85% of them seen only once. Material: PBMCs. The receptors were gathered from a woman aged 40 to 50 in good health. Some clones in this sample may be carry-over from other donors' samples.

This clone was detected a few times. V gene TRBV6-4 combines with J gene TRBJ2-6, with TRBD1 as a possible D gene (7 bases). The germline V gene has CDR1 MRHNA and CDR2 SNTAGT. The CDR3 length is 16 residues. V shed 6 bases and J shed 0 bases, with 12 bases lying between them. The CDR3 bases are TGTGCCAGCAGCCCAGGGGGGAGCTCTGGGGCCAACGTCCTGACTTTC. Protein product: CASSPGGSSGANVLTF.

DNA for the CDR3: TGCGCCAGCAGCGGTCTAGCGGGAGCGAGCAATGAGCAGTTCTTC. Its protein product is CASSGLAGASNEQFF. This rearrangement joins TRBV5-1 to TRBJ2-1; 10 bases line up with TRBD2. The CDR3 totals 15 residues. The germline V gene encodes CDR1 SGHRS and CDR2 YFSETQ. Trimming at V came to 4 bases and at J to 6 bases, leaving 7 bases not matched to a gene.

The chain couples TRBV28 to TRBJ1-5; D not resolved. CDR1 is MDHEN, CDR2 SYDVKM, per germline. Trimming removed 5 bases at V and 3 bases at J, with 14 bases between. CDR3 length: 15 residues. The CDR3 sequence: CASSRPPGNNQPQHF. DNA for the CDR3: TGTGCCAGCAGTCGTCCCCCTGGGAACAATCAGCCCCAGCATTTT.

The gene calls are TRBV25-1 and TRBJ2-7; 7 positions match TRBD1. CDR1 is MGHDK and CDR2 is SYGVNS in the germline V gene. V shed 1 base, J shed 0 bases, and the junction held 3 bases outside the gene matches. The CDR3 runs 15 residues. The CDR3 sequence: CASSESGQPSYEQYF. CDR3 bases: TGTGCCAGCAGTGAATCGGGACAGCCCTCCTACGAGCAGTACTTC.

The genes are TRBV27 and TRBJ1-5; D uncertain. The germline gives CDR1 MNHEY, CDR2 SMNVEV (reference sequence). CDR3 length: 12 residues. Trimming left V 4 bases short and J 6 bases short, with 7 bases between. The DNA of the CDR3 is TGTGCCAGCAGTTGGCTCGGTCAGCCCCAGCATTTT. Translation: CASSWLGQPQHF.

The rearrangement links TRBV19 to TRBJ2-2; 8 positions match TRBD2. The junction had 3 bases not matched to a gene; V was cut back by 5 bases and J by 1 base. The CDR3 is 15 amino acids. CDR1 is LNHDA and CDR2 is SQIVND in the germline V gene (reference sequence). This CDR3 is CASSGAGGNTGELFF. The CDR3 coding sequence is TGTGCCAGTAGTGGGGCGGGAGGGAACACCGGGGAGCTGTTTTTT.

The genes are TRBV4-2 and TRBJ2-2; 10 bases map to TRBD1. This CDR3 contains 16 residues. V was clipped by 4 bases and J by 3 bases; unmatched bases: 5. CDR1 is LGHNA and CDR2 is YNFKEQ in the germline V gene. The CDR3, as DNA: TGTGCCAGCAGCCCCGAGGGGACAGGGGACACCGGGGAGCTGTTTTTT. Amino acid sequence: CASSPEGTGDTGELFF.

J is TRBJ2-3 and V is TRBV19; a weak D match, TRBD1 (6 bases). V lost 8 bases and J 0 bases, leaving 12 bases between the germline ends. In germline, CDR1 is LNHDA, CDR2 SQIVND (reference sequence). CDR3 length: 14 residues. The CDR3 nucleotides are TGTGCCAGTCAAAGGGACAAGAGCACAGATACGCAGTATTTT. It specifies CASQRDKSTDTQYF.

The rearrangement links TRBV27 to TRBJ2-1; 14 bases line up with TRBD2. Germline V gives CDR1 MNHEY, CDR2 SMNVEV (reference sequence). V lost 5 bases to trimming and J lost 6 bases; unmatched junction nucleotides: 6. The CDR3 consists of 16 residues. CDR3 amino acids: CASSRPGLAGANEQFF. In DNA, the CDR3 is TGTGCCAGCAGTAGACCGGGACTAGCGGGAGCCAATGAGCAGTTCTTC.

This chain connects TRBV18 to TRBJ2-7; 15 bases fit TRBD2. Germline lookup yields CDR1 KGHSH and CDR2 LQKENI. This CDR3 spans 18 amino acids. After removal of 3 bases from V and 3 bases from J, the junction contained 9 bases not matched to a gene. The CDR3 coding sequence is TGTGCCAGCTCACCGGGGACTAGCGGGAGGTCGGGTTTCTACGAGCAGTACTTC. Translated, it gives CASSPGTSGRSGFYEQYF.

The chain uses TRBV25-1 and TRBJ2-2, with D possibly being TRBD1 (6 bases). Germline V lookup: CDR1 MGHDK, CDR2 SYGVNS. V was pared by 8 bases and J by 7 bases, with 20 bases between. The CDR3 length is 15 residues. CDR3 DNA sequence: TGTGCCAGCTCGTACCAGGGGACCCGAGTCGGGGAGCTGTTTTTT. It specifies CASSYQGTRVGELFF. The full variable domain, completed using reference TRBV25-1 and TRBJ2-2, is EADIYQTPRYLVIGTGKKITLECSQTMGHDKMYWYQQDPGMELHLIHYSYGVNSTEKGDLSSESTVSRIRTEHFPLTLESARPSHTSQYLCASSYQGTRVGELFFGEGSRLTVL.

V gene TRBV5-1 combines with J gene TRBJ2-3, with 10 nucleotides matching TRBD2. This CDR3 is 15 amino acids long. Trimming cost V 6 bases and J 4 bases; bases outside gene matches: 8. Germline-derived CDR1 and CDR2 are SGHRS and YFSETQ. CDR3 in DNA: TGCGCCAGCACCGCGCTAGCGGGAGTGGCAGATACGCAGTATTTT. As protein: CASTALAGVADTQYF.

The chain uses TRBV2 and TRBJ2-7, with TRBD2 identical over 12 bases. Germline V gene lookup returns CDR1 SNHLY and CDR2 FYNNEI. There are 15 residues in the CDR3. V shed 4 bases, J shed 5 bases, and the junction held 6 bases outside the gene matches. The CDR3: CASSVRLAGGDEQYF. CDR3 DNA: TGTGCCAGCAGTGTCAGGCTAGCGGGAGGGGACGAGCAGTACTTC.

This clone appeared once. V gene TRBV28 combines with J gene TRBJ1-2, with D maybe TRBD1 (6 bases). Germline values: CDR1 MDHEN, CDR2 SYDVKM. The CDR3 spans 13 residues. Trimming pared 7 bases from V and 4 bases from J, leaving 13 bases between. CDR3 bases: TGTGCCAGCAAACTCCAGGGGACCTATGGCTACACCTTC. Its protein product is CASKLQGTYGYTF.

The chain uses TRBV21-1 and TRBJ2-7; TRBD2 was called by the table and not checked on the DNA. TRBV21-1 represents a pseudogene. The CDR3 spans 15 residues. The CDR3 region is CASRGLAGGSYEQYF. In DNA form, the CDR3 reads TGTGCCAGCAGGGGGCTAGCGGGAGGCTCCTACGAGCAGTACTTC.

The chain joins TRBV6-5 to TRBJ2-7; D uncertain. This CDR3 comprises 14 residues. Trimming shortened V by 0 bases and J by 5 bases, and 11 bases separated the two germline ends. The germline V gene has CDR1 MNHEY and CDR2 SVGAGI. CDR3 protein: CASSYSKAADEQYF. The CDR3 region has the DNA TGTGCCAGCAGTTACTCGAAGGCCGCCGACGAGCAGTACTTC.

This clone was seen more than once but under ten times. The rearrangement uses TRBV5-1 and TRBJ2-5, with 7 positions matching TRBD1. CDR3 length: 15 amino acids. With V trimmed by 4 bases and J by 3 bases, 9 bases remained unmatched. Germline-derived CDR1 and CDR2 are SGHRS and YFSETQ. CDR3 in DNA: TGCGCCAGCAGCCGGGACAGCTTTACGAAAGAGACCCAGTACTTC. Translated: CASSRDSFTKETQYF.

This clone was observed a handful of times. The chain couples TRBV10-2 to TRBJ1-5; D not resolved. The CDR3 loop spans 14 amino acids. In germline, CDR1 is WSHSY, CDR2 SAAADI. V lost 2 bases to trimming and J lost 7 bases, with 12 bases between them. CDR3 loop: CASSETKLLQPQHF. The CDR3 DNA reads TGCGCCAGCAGTGAGACAAAACTTTTACAGCCCCAGCATTTT.

This chain uses TRBV4-2 with TRBJ1-2; a weak D match, TRBD1 (6 bases). Between the trimmed V and J ends, which lost 1 base and 3 bases, there was a span of 15 bases. There are 16 residues in the CDR3. Germline CDR1 is LGHNA and CDR2 is YNFKEQ. The CDR3 DNA reads TGTGCCAGCAGCCAAGGGCCGGACAGATACGACTATGGCTACACCTTC. This encodes CASSQGPDRYDYGYTF.

This clone appeared once. The rearrangement joins TRBV5-5 to TRBJ1-4, with D unclear. Looked up from germline, CDR1 is SGHKS and CDR2 is YYEKEE (reference sequence). The CDR3 totals 13 residues. V was cut by 1 base and J by 7 bases, with 8 bases left in between. CDR3 DNA sequence: TGTGCCAGCAGCTTGATACCAATTGAAAAACTGTTTTTT. This translates into CASSLIPIEKLFF.

V and J are TRBV18 and TRBJ2-3, with 7 bases fitting TRBD1. Germline-derived CDR1 and CDR2 are KGHSH and LQKENI. The CDR3 covers 15 residues. After removal of 0 bases from V and 4 bases from J, the junction contained 4 bases not matched to a gene. Here the CDR3 DNA reads TGTGCCAGCTCACCACCAGGGGGCCACCCAGATACGCAGTATTTT. The encoded protein is CASSPPGGHPDTQYF.

As concerns this clone: Other DNA sequences in this sample translate to the same CDR3. V usage is TRBV28 and J usage is TRBJ1-2, with a tentative D call TRBD1 (5 bases). Germline V CDR1 and CDR2: MDHEN, SYDVKM. There are 13 residues in the CDR3. Trimming shortened V by 2 bases and J by 4 bases, and 8 bases separated the two germline ends. In DNA form, the CDR3 reads TGTGCCAGCAGTTTACCGGGGGGCTATGGCTACACCTTC. Its protein is CASSLPGGYGYTF.

This chain joins TRBV2 and TRBJ2-2, with a possible D match to TRBD2 (5 bases). There are 14 residues in the CDR3. Germline CDR1 SNHLY, CDR2 FYNNEI. V was cut by 5 bases and J by 6 bases, with 13 bases left in between. Here the CDR3 reads CASSRETSSGELFF. The CDR3 bases are TGTGCCAGCAGTAGAGAAACTAGTTCCGGGGAGCTGTTTTTT.

This clone appeared a few times. This rearrangement joins TRBV2 to TRBJ2-1; 11 nucleotides agree with TRBD2. There are 15 residues in the CDR3. V was clipped by 2 bases and J by 12 bases; unmatched bases: 9. CDR1 and CDR2 (germline): SNHLY, FYNNEI. The CDR3 bases are TGTGCCAGCAGTGAACGTGCGACTAGCGGGAAGGGGCAGTTCTTC. Its protein product is CASSERATSGKGQFF.

This clone was detected only once. The chain combines TRBV7-2 with TRBJ1-2, with TRBD1 matching 9 bases. Looked up from germline, CDR1 is SGHTA and CDR2 is FQGNSA. This CDR3 has 14 amino acids. V was pared by 5 bases and J by 8 bases, with 9 bases of the junction left unmatched. This CDR3 is CASSPSGTGWGYTF. CDR3 coding DNA: TGTGCCAGCAGCCCCAGTGGGACAGGGTGGGGCTACACCTTC.